The rows below give T cell receptor beta chains drawn from one sample of a study of blood T cell repertoires in COVID-19. Some clones are missing from TCRdb's copy, which holds only in-frame ones; the method was immunoSEQ multiplex PCR. The sample consists of roughly 350,000 clones, 85% of them appearing once. Source material: peripheral blood. The receptors derive from a woman aged 18-29 years with acute or convalescent COVID-19. CDR3s include the opening cysteine and the closing phenylalanine or tryptophan. The D gene is left open where the match is weak. Only some rows state a clone size, as once, few, many or a class for expanded clones.

J	V	length	D	size	CDR3	DNA
TRBJ2-7	TRBV5-6	14	.	.	CASSTGTSGVEQYF	TGTGCCAGCAGCACCGGGACTTCAGGCGTGGAGCAGTACTTC
TRBJ2-7	TRBV7-9	14	TRBD1	few	CASSLGQGRNEQYF	TGTGCCAGCAGCCTGGGACAGGGCAGGAACGAGCAGTACTTC
TRBJ2-7	TRBV7-6	13	.	.	CASSLGEGGEQYF	TGTGCCAGCAGCTTAGGAGAAGGGGGCGAGCAGTACTTC
TRBJ1-2	TRBV7-9	13	.	.	CASSLEPSGGYTF	TGTGCCAGCAGCTTAGAACCTTCCGGTGGCTACACCTTC
TRBJ2-5	TRBV11-2	17	TRBD2	.	CASSLDRGGAGGETQYF	TGTGCCAGCAGCTTAGACCGGGGAGGGGCAGGAGGAGAGACCCAGTACTTC
TRBJ1-2	TRBV4-1	14	TRBD1	.	CASSPEGQYYGYTF	TGCGCCAGCAGCCCAGAGGGACAGTACTATGGCTACACCTTC
TRBJ2-1	TRBV4-1	12	TRBD2	once	CASSLGGGEQFF	TGCGCCAGCAGCCTGGGGGGGGGTGAGCAGTTCTTC
TRBJ2-1	TRBV7-6	18	TRBD2	.	CASSLARETSGDLNEQFF	TGTGCCAGCAGCTTAGCCCGGGAGACTAGCGGGGACCTCAATGAGCAGTTCTTC
TRBJ2-3	TRBV3-1/TRBV3-2	13	.	.	CASSRTGSDTQYF	TGTGCCAGCAGCCGGACGGGATCAGATACGCAGTATTTT
TRBJ2-1	TRBV6-1	15	TRBD2	.	CASSEAGLGYNEQFF	TGTGCCAGCAGTGAAGCGGGACTAGGTTACAATGAGCAGTTCTTC
TRBJ2-5	TRBV6-5	15	TRBD2	.	CATTFERGLGETQYF	TGTGCCACCACGTTCGAGCGGGGGCTAGGAGAGACCCAGTACTTC
TRBJ1-2	TRBV6-5	11	.	.	CASSPSYGYTF	TGTGCCAGCAGTCCCTCTTATGGCTACACCTTC
TRBJ2-7	TRBV6-5	14	TRBD1	.	CASSYSTGVGEQYF	TGTGCCAGCAGTTACTCGACAGGGGTCGGAGAGCAGTACTTC
TRBJ2-4	TRBV18	13	.	.	CASSLQKKNIQYF	TGTGCCAGCTCGTTACAGAAAAAAAACATTCAGTACTTC
TRBJ1-1	TRBV12-3/TRBV12-4	12	.	.	CASSSQGTEAFF	TGTGCCAGCAGTTCACAGGGAACTGAAGCTTTCTTT
TRBJ2-7	TRBV28	15	TRBD1	once	CASSYLGQGGHEQYF	TGTGCCAGCAGTTACCTCGGACAGGGGGGACACGAGCAGTACTTC
TRBJ2-3	TRBV4-2	13	.	few	CASSAHNTDTQYF	TGTGCCAGCAGCGCCCACAACACAGATACGCAGTATTTT
TRBJ2-7	TRBV28	13	.	.	CASRFGGQDEQYF	TGTGCCAGCAGGTTCGGGGGGCAGGACGAGCAGTACTTC
TRBJ1-2	TRBV9	16	.	.	CASSVVGGARSYGYTF	TGTGCCAGCAGCGTAGTTGGGGGGGCGCGGAGCTATGGCTACACCTTC
TRBJ1-5	TRBV12-5	12	.	.	CASGLYNQPQHF	TGTGCTAGTGGGTTATATAATCAGCCCCAGCATTTT
TRBJ1-1	TRBV2	13	.	few	CASSGEGRTEAFF	TGTGCCAGCAGTGGGGAGGGGAGGACTGAAGCTTTCTTT
TRBJ2-2	TRBV9	16	TRBD2	.	CASSVAGGRAIGELFF	TGTGCCAGCAGCGTAGCGGGCGGGAGGGCGATCGGGGAGCTGTTTTTT
TRBJ1-6	TRBV9	13	.	.	CASSPNANSPLHF	TGTGCCAGCAGCCCTAACGCTAATTCACCCCTCCACTTT
TRBJ1-1	TRBV2	14	.	few	CASGGETMNTEAFF	TGTGCCAGCGGAGGGGAGACCATGAACACTGAAGCTTTCTTT
TRBJ2-3	TRBV7-3	14	TRBD2	.	CASSPGTSADTQYF	TGTGCCAGCAGCCCCGGGACTAGCGCAGATACGCAGTATTTT
TRBJ1-1	TRBV7-3	13	.	.	CASSIDSNTEAFF	TGTGCCAGCAGCATAGACAGTAACACTGAAGCTTTCTTT
TRBJ1-2	TRBV14	15	.	.	CASSRGPLANYGYTF	TGTGCCAGCAGCCGGGGGCCACTCGCCAACTATGGCTACACCTTC
TRBJ2-5	TRBV4-2	13	.	.	CASSRSGEETQYF	TGTGCCAGCAGCCGTAGCGGAGAAGAGACCCAGTACTTC
TRBJ1-3	TRBV6-5	14	TRBD1	.	CASRRDRGLDTIYF	TGTGCCAGCAGGAGGGACAGGGGTTTGGACACCATATATTTT
TRBJ2-1	TRBV5-1	14	.	.	CASSFIVTYNEQFF	TGCGCCAGCAGCTTCATAGTAACCTACAATGAGCAGTTCTTC
TRBJ2-5	TRBV5-1	14	TRBD2	.	CASSLDSGTETQYF	TGCGCCAGCAGCTTGGATAGCGGGACAGAGACCCAGTACTTC
TRBJ1-4	TRBV30	12	TRBD1	.	CASGQGNEKLFF	TGTGCCTCGGGACAGGGTAATGAAAAACTGTTTTTT
TRBJ2-3	TRBV12-5	17	TRBD2	once	CASGLIMWEGRTDTQYF	TGTGCTAGTGGTTTGATAATGTGGGAGGGGCGTACAGATACGCAGTATTTT
TRBJ2-1	TRBV7-6	17	TRBD1	.	CASSLYPDRVTYNEQFF	TGTGCCAGCAGCTTATATCCGGACAGGGTCACCTACAATGAGCAGTTCTTC
TRBJ1-6	TRBV5-5	15	.	.	CASSPGDSYNSPLHF	TGTGCCAGCAGTCCAGGGGACTCCTATAATTCACCCCTCCACTTT